This record concerns one T cell receptor beta chain sequence. Its antigen remains unidentified. Method: immunoSEQ multiplex PCR; TCRdb's copy keeps in-frame clones and lacks some. The sample consists of 350,000 to 500,000 clones, 70% to 90% of them appearing once. Trimming took off 0 bases at V and 0 bases at J, with 15 bases between the two ends. This CDR3 is built from 18 residues. Germline CDR1 is LNHNV and CDR2 is YYDKDF (reference sequence). The data were obtained in a study of Ad26.COV2.S vaccination and SARS-CoV-2 variants. Turning to the study itself: As a participant in COV1001, the donor was in the Ad26.COV2.S trial arm. Intramuscular Ad26.COV2.S doses were given once or twice, 56 days apart.

The treatment here: approximately 18 received Ad26.COV2.S at low or high dose, single or two shots; five or six received placebo; per-sample allocation not given. The samples date from day 63 after the first vaccine or placebo injection. This Boston cohort included adults aged 18-55 years. Study observations and caveats: Analytic work on TCR breadth and depth might have understated the full extent of total T cell responses.

The V and J genes are TRBV15 and TRBJ1-3; a weak D match, TRBD1 (6 bases). The source of this sequence is a person between 18 and 65 years old who received the Ad26.COV2.S COVID-19 vaccine or a placebo. Sequencing was performed on peripheral blood, taken in a trial of Ad26.COV2.S vaccine versus placebo. The CDR3 coding sequence is TGTGCCACCAGCAGAGATCTAACAGGGCCACTCTCTGGAAACACCATATATTTT. Protein: CATSRDLTGPLSGNTIYF.